These 10 T cell receptor beta chains share one sample of origin, sequenced in a study of blood T cell repertoires in COVID-19 (dated by TCRdb to the early 2020s). Library preparation employed the immunoSEQ multiplex PCR assay. The source is immuneACCESS, and TCRdb retained only in-frame sequences with V and J called. Part of the clones is not carried over; for the studies checked, unresolved V genes explain less than half of this, and the remainder is unexplained. The sample data list fewer than 150,000 clones, and 80% to 90% of these were observed just once. About 3% of the sample rests with the top ten. The sample comprised peripheral blood. These receptors all stem from a man aged 35 to 55 with acute or convalescent COVID-19.

Concerning this clone: Other DNA variants within this sample encode the same CDR3. The gene calls are TRBV3-1 (or the pseudogene TRBV3-2) and TRBJ1-2, with a possible D match to TRBD1 (5 bases). Germline CDR1 is LGHDT and CDR2 is YNNKEL (reference sequence). This CDR3 is 14 amino acids long. V was clipped by 4 bases and J by 4 bases, with 13 bases between them. CDR3 nucleotides: TGTGCCAGCAGCCCTGGGGGAGGAACCTATGGCTACACCTTC. It is translated as CASSPGGGTYGYTF.

This clone showed up just once. The chain recombines TRBV30 with TRBJ1-2, with 7 nucleotides matching TRBD1. Germline V gene lookup returns CDR1 GTSNPN and CDR2 SVGIG (reference sequence). The CDR3 is 14 residues long. J gave up 4 bases and V 2 bases, and 7 bases lay outside the gene matches. The CDR3 coding sequence is TGTGCCTGGAGTTTAGGACAGGCAACCTATGGCTACACCTTC. Amino acids: CAWSLGQATYGYTF.

The V gene is TRBV4-1, the J gene TRBJ1-1; no firm D call. Per the germline V gene, CDR1 is MGHRA and CDR2 is YSYEKL. The CDR3 contains 13 residues. V dropped 3 bases and J dropped 8 bases, with 13 bases sitting between them. CDR3 nucleotides: TGCGCCAGCAGCCAGAATTGGGAGGAGGAAGCTTTCTTT. The encoded protein is CASSQNWEEEAFF.

This clone showed up just once. The chain carries TRBV20-1 and TRBJ2-7, with TRBD2 as a possible D gene (7 bases). The germline V gene encodes CDR1 DFQATT and CDR2 SNEGSKA (reference sequence). Trimming left V 6 bases short and J 7 bases short, with 13 bases between. The CDR3 has 11 amino acids. The CDR3 region has the DNA TGCAGTGCGCGGGGGCGGGAGGAGCAGTACTTC. Translated, it gives CSARGREEQYF.

This chain joins TRBV5-6 and TRBJ1-2; 8 positions match TRBD1. The CDR3 is 12 residues long. The V segment lost 4 bases and the J segment 8 bases; nucleotides outside the gene matches: 4. The V gene's germline CDR1 is SGHDT and CDR2 YYEEEE. The CDR3 is CASSTDRVGYTF. The CDR3 DNA follows: TGTGCCAGCAGCACGGACAGGGTGGGCTACACCTTC.

This clone has only a few counts. The rearrangement links TRBV5-1 to TRBJ1-1; D unresolved. Germline V gene lookup returns CDR1 SGHRS and CDR2 YFSETQ. Trimming stripped 2 bases from V and 8 bases from J, with 10 bases between. CDR3 length: 12 amino acids. CDR3 DNA: TGCGCCAGCAGCTTTGGAGGAGACGAAGCTTTCTTT. This codes for CASSFGGDEAFF.

The chain links TRBV7-9 to TRBJ1-1; D gene ambiguous. The ends were cut back, 10 bases at V and 0 bases at J, with 18 bases in the middle. The germline CDR1 and CDR2 sequences are SEHNR and FQNEAQ (reference sequence). The CDR3 loop spans 15 amino acids. The CDR3 protein is CATLGRRLLNTEAFF. CDR3 DNA: TGTGCCACCCTAGGAAGACGCTTGTTGAACACTGAAGCTTTCTTT.

The chain has TRBV4-1 and TRBJ2-7; no reliable D call. The CDR3 loop spans 13 amino acids. Germline values: CDR1 MGHRA, CDR2 YSYEKL. Trimming stripped 0 bases from V and 6 bases from J, with 9 bases between. CDR3 bases: TGCGCCAGCAGCCAAGACCGGAGCCCCGAGCAGTACTTC. Amino acids: CASSQDRSPEQYF.

The genes are TRBV30 and TRBJ2-7; possibly TRBD1 for D (6 bases). V was clipped by 2 bases and J by 3 bases, with 14 bases between them. The CDR3 extends over 14 amino acids. From germline, CDR1 is GTSNPN and CDR2 SVGIG (reference sequence). The CDR3 coding sequence is TGTGCCTGGAGTACGGGTCAGGGGTTCTACGAGCAGTACTTC. Residues: CAWSTGQGFYEQYF.

The chain employs TRBV13 and TRBJ1-2; no clear D. The V gene lost 1 base and the J gene lost 2 bases, with 11 bases spanning the gap. The CDR3 consists of 15 residues. Germline CDR1 and CDR2: PRHDT and FYEKMQ (reference sequence). The CDR3 nucleotides read TGTGCCAGCAGCTTAGTGGGCAGGATAAACTATGGCTACACCTTC. Its protein product is CASSLVGRINYGYTF.